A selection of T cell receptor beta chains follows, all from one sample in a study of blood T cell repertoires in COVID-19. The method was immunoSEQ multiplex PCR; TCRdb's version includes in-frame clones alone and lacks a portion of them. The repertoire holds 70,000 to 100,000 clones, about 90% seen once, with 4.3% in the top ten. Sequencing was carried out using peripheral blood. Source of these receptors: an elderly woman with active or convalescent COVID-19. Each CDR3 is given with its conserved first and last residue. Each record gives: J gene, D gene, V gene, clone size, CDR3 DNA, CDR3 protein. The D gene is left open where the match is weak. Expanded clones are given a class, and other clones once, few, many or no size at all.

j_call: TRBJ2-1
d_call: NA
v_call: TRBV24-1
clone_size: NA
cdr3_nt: TGTGCCACCAGTGTGGCCGGCAGGGCGAATGAGCAGTTCTTC
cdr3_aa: CATSVAGRANEQFF

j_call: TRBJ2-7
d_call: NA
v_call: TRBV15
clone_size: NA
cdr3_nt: TGTGCCACCAGCAGAGAGGCTGCCGAGCAGTACTTC
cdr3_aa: CATSREAAEQYF

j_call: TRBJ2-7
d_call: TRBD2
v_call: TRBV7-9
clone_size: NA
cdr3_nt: TGTGCCAGCAGCCCCGGGACTAACTCCTACGAGCAGTACTTC
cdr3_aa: CASSPGTNSYEQYF

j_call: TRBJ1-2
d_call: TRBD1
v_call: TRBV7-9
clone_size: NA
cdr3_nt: TGTGCCAGCAGCTACGGGACAGGGGATGGCTACACCTTC
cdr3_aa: CASSYGTGDGYTF

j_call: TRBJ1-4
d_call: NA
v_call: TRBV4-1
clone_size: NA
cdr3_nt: TGCGCCAGCAGCCAAGAGATTAGGCAGGGGTACGAAAAACTGTTTTTT
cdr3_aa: CASSQEIRQGYEKLFF

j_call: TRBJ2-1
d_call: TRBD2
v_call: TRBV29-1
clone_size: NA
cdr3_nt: TGCAGCGCCGGGGCTAGCGGGAGTTCCTACAATGAGCAGTTCTTC
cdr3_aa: CSAGASGSSYNEQFF

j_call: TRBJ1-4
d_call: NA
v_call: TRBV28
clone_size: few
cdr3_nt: TGTGCCAGCAGTTTTTGGGGGGATACAGCCGAAAAACTGTTTTTT
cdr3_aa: CASSFWGDTAEKLFF

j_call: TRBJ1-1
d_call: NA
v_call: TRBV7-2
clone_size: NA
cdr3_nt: TGTGCCAGCAGCTTGGGTGGGGGGGCCAACACTGAAGCTTTCTTT
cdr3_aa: CASSLGGGANTEAFF

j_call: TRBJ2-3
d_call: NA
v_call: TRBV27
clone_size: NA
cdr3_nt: TGTGCCAGCAGGAGGGACTCCCACGCCGTTTCGGCAGATACGCAGTATTTT
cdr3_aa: CASRRDSHAVSADTQYF

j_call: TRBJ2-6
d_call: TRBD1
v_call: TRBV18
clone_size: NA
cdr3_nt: TGTGCCAGCTCACCGCGGATGGGACAGGGTCCTGTCTCTGGGGCCAACGTCCTGACTTTC
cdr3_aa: CASSPRMGQGPVSGANVLTF

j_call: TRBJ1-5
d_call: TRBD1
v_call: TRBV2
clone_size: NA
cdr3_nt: TGTGCCAGCAGTGAAAGCCCGGACAGGGTAATTGATCAGCCCCAGCATTTT
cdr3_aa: CASSESPDRVIDQPQHF

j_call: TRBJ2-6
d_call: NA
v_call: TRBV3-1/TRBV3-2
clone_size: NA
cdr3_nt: TGTGCCAGCAGCCAAGCAGGGCCTGGGGCCAACGTCCTGACTTTC
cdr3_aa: CASSQAGPGANVLTF

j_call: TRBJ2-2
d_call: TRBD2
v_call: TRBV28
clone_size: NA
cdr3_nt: TGTGCCAGCAGTTTGAGCGGGGGCGCAAGAACCGGGGAGCTGTTTTTT
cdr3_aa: CASSLSGGARTGELFF

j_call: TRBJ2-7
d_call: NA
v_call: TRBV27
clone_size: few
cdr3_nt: TGTGCCAGCAGTTTGAATAGCGACTCCTACGAGCAGTACTTC
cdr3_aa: CASSLNSDSYEQYF

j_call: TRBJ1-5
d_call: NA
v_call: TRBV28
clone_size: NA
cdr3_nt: TGTGCCAGCACCAGACAGATTAGCAATCAGCCCCAGCATTTT
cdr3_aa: CASTRQISNQPQHF

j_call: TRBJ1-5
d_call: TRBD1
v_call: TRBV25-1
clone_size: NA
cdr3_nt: TGTGCCAGCAGTGGGACAGGGGGCTTTCAGCCCCAGCATTTT
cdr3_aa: CASSGTGGFQPQHF

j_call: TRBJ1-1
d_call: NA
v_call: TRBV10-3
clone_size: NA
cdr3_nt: TGTGCCATCATGGGGACTCGGGAATCTGAAGCTTTCTTT
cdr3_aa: CAIMGTRESEAFF

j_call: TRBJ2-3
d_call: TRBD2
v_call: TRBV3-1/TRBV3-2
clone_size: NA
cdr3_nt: TGTGCCAGCAGCCACGAAGGGGCGGGAGCCCACGGGGGTACAGATACGCAGTATTTT
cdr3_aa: CASSHEGAGAHGGTDTQYF

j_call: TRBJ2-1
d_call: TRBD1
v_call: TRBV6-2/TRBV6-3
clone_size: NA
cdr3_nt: TGTGCCAGCAGTTACTCGACAGGGGGCGTGTACAATGAGCAGTTCTTC
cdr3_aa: CASSYSTGGVYNEQFF

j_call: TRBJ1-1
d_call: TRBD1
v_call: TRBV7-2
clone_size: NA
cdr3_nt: TGTGCCAGCAGCTTTATCACAGGGGGCGAAGGAGCTTTCTTT
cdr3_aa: CASSFITGGEGAFF

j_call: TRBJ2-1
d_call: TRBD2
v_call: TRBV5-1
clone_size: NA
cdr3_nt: TGCGCCAGCAGTGAGGTAGCGGGGGATGAGCAGTTCTTC
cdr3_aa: CASSEVAGDEQFF

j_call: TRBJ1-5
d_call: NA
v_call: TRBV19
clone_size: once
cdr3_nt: TGTGCCAGTAGTATTCTGCAGGGGAATCAGCCCCAGCATTTT
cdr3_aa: CASSILQGNQPQHF

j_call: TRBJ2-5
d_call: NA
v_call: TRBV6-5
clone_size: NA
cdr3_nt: TGTGCCAGCAGTTACTCCCGGGTTGAGGAGACCCAGTACTTC
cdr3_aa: CASSYSRVEETQYF

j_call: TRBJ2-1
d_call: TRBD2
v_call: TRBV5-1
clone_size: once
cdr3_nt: TGCGCCAGCAGCTCGACTAGCGGGAGTAGCGAGCAGTTCTTC
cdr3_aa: CASSSTSGSSEQFF

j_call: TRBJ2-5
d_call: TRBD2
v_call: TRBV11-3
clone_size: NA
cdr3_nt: TGTGCCAGCAGCTTCGCGGGAGTCGAGACCCAGTACTTC
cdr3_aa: CASSFAGVETQYF

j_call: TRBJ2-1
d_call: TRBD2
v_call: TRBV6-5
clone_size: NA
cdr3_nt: TGTGCCAGCACCACAGGACTAGCCGCTGTATATGAGCAGTTCTTC
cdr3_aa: CASTTGLAAVYEQFF

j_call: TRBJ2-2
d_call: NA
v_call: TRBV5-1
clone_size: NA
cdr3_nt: TGCGCCAGCAGCTTGGATGTGGCGCGGTCGAACACCGGGGAGCTGTTTTTT
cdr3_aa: CASSLDVARSNTGELFF

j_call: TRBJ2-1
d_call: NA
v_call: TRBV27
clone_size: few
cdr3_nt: TGTGCCAGCAGTTTGTACAGCAGCAATGAGCAGTTCTTC
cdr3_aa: CASSLYSSNEQFF

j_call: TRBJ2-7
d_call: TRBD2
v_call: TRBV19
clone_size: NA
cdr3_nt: TGTGCCAGTAGTACCGGGGGGTCCTACGAGCAGTACTTC
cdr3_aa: CASSTGGSYEQYF

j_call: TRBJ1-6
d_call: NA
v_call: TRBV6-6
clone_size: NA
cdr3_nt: TGTGCCAGCAGGGCCAATTTATCACCCCTCCACTTT
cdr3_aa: CASRANLSPLHF

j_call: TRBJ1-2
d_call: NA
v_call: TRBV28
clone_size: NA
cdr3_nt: TGTGCCAGCAGTTCCGGGACTCAGGCCTATGGCTACACCTTC
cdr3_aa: CASSSGTQAYGYTF